Listed below are T cell receptor beta chains from one sample, sequenced in a study of T cell repertoires in cytomegalovirus infection. MiXCR was run by TCRdb on the reads, yielding one entry per CDR3 protein. The sample holds 40,000 to 50,000 distinct CDR3 sequences, roughly 22% seen once. Their specific antigens are unknown. Input material: PBMCs, sequenced either directly or after in vitro stimulation (not recorded which). These receptors were obtained from a human donor in good health (CMV status not recorded). Some clones in this sample may be carry-over from other donors' samples. Each CDR3 is given with its conserved first and last residue. The D gene is left open where the match is weak. Part of the rows lack a size; the others show once, few, many or a class for expanded clones.

TRBV6-5,TRBJ1-1,14,NA,NA,CASSYAQDQTEAFF,TGTGCCAGCAGTTACGCTCAGGACCAAACTGAAGCTTTCTTT
TRBV18,TRBJ2-3,13,NA,NA,CASSGQPRDTQYF,TGTGCCAGCTCAGGGCAGCCCCGGGATACGCAGTATTTT
TRBV6-2/TRBV6-3,TRBJ2-1,15,NA,TRBD2,CASSLFLVGGQEQFF,TGTGCCAGCAGTTTATTTTTGGTGGGAGGGCAAGAGCAGTTCTTC
TRBV2,TRBJ2-3,17,few,TRBD2,CASSETSGGSSTDTQYF,TGTGCCAGCAGTGAGACTAGCGGGGGCTCTAGCACAGATACGCAGTATTTT
TRBV15,TRBJ2-7,14,NA,TRBD2,CATRTGGSSYEQYF,TGTGCCACCAGAACGGGGGGTAGCTCCTACGAGCAGTACTTC
TRBV11-2,TRBJ2-5,14,few,TRBD2,CASSLAGGKETQYF,TGTGCCAGCAGCCTAGCGGGGGGGAAAGAGACCCAGTACTTC
TRBV19,TRBJ1-2,15,NA,TRBD1,CASSTRTGKYGGYTF,TGTGCCAGTAGTACACGGACAGGGAAATACGGTGGCTACACCTTC
TRBV29-1,TRBJ2-1,11,NA,NA,CSADPFNEQFF,TGCAGTGCCGATCCATTCAATGAGCAGTTCTTC
TRBV12-3/TRBV12-4,TRBJ2-6,15,many,NA,CASSLGGTGANVLTF,TGTGCCAGCAGTTTGGGGGGAACTGGGGCCAACGTCCTGACTTTC
TRBV2,TRBJ1-5,17,many,NA,CASSEALYRASNQPQHF,TGTGCCAGCAGTGAAGCGCTTTATCGTGCGAGCAATCAGCCCCAGCATTTT
TRBV12-3/TRBV12-4,TRBJ1-5,17,many,NA,CASSLRFGYPSNQPQHF,TGTGCCAGCAGTTTAAGGTTCGGGTATCCAAGCAATCAGCCCCAGCATTTT
TRBV4-3,TRBJ2-1,14,few,TRBD2,CASSRRAGSPEQFF,TGCGCCAGCAGCCGGAGAGCGGGATCGCCTGAGCAGTTCTTC
TRBV11-2,TRBJ2-1,13,many,NA,CASSLERYNEQFF,TGTGCCAGCAGCTTAGAACGATACAATGAGCAGTTCTTC
TRBV6-1,TRBJ1-1,13,many,NA,CASRLDRFLEAFF,TGTGCCAGCAGACTCGACAGGTTCCTTGAAGCTTTCTTT
TRBV6-8,TRBJ2-3,16,NA,NA,CASRKGGGELTDTQYF,TGTGCCAGCAGGAAAGGCGGGGGCGAACTCACAGATACGCAGTATTTT